The 4 T cell receptor beta chains presented below share a single source sample, sequenced in a study of cytomegalovirus exposure and HLA in healthy donors. Both 60 Vbeta primers and 13 Jbeta primers went into the PCR. The assay was immunoSEQ multiplex PCR, and TCRdb's table has in-frame clones only and misses some. The sample has under 150,000 clones, roughly 80% seen once; the top ten hold 4.1%. Sample: PBMCs. The receptor source for this set is a man in his forties in good health and CMV-seropositive.

The chain carries TRBV5-6 and TRBJ2-1; 10 bases are a match to TRBD2. This CDR3 region has 17 residues. Germline loops: CDR1 SGHDT, CDR2 YYEEEE. The junction had 15 bases not matched to a gene; V was cut back by 4 bases and J by 8 bases. As DNA, the CDR3 is TGTGCCAGCAGCGGGGGTCTTCGAGCGGGAGGGTTTGATGAGCAGTTCTTC. Its protein product is CASSGGLRAGGFDEQFF.

There are a few counts of this clone. In DNA form, the CDR3 reads TGTGCCAGTAGTCGGGACAGAAATGTCATGAACACTGAAGCTTTCTTT. It translates to CASSRDRNVMNTEAFF. The chain is built from TRBV19 and TRBJ1-1; 7 positions match TRBD1. Germline loops: CDR1 LNHDA, CDR2 SQIVND (reference sequence). The CDR3 covers 16 residues. V was clipped by 5 bases and J by 0 bases; unmatched bases: 9. Based on the CDR3 plus reference TRBV19 and TRBJ1-1, the full variable domain is DGGITQSPKYLFRKEGQNVTLSCEQNLNHDAMYWYRQDPGQGLRLIYYSQIVNDFQKGDIAEGYSVSREKKESFPLTVTSAQKNPTAFYLCASSRDRNVMNTEAFFGQGTRLTVV.

This chain connects TRBV30 to TRBJ2-1; 11 bases align to TRBD2. This CDR3 region has 11 residues. Germline lookup yields CDR1 GTSNPN and CDR2 SVGIG (reference sequence). CDR3 nucleotides: TGTGGGACTAGCGGGTACAATGAGCAGTTCTTC. Amino acid sequence: CGTSGYNEQFF.

This chain uses TRBV2 with TRBJ2-3; 7 bases are shared with TRBD2. The germline V gene encodes CDR1 SNHLY and CDR2 FYNNEI. J gave up 2 bases and V 1 base, and 12 bases lay outside the gene matches. This CDR3 spans 18 amino acids. CDR3 protein: CASSEERLGRGYTDTQYF. DNA for the CDR3: TGTGCCAGCAGTGAAGAGAGGCTAGGGCGGGGGTACACAGATACGCAGTATTTT.